This entry lists 6 T cell receptor beta chains sequenced from one sample in a study of shared clonotypes between healthy human individuals. CD45RO-negative, CCR7-selected cells formed the naive CD8 fraction, which excluded terminally differentiated effector memory CD45RA+ cells. Generated by immunoSEQ multiplex PCR, the TCRdb table keeps only in-frame clones and is missing some. The sample includes about 580,000 clones, roughly 98% seen only once; the top ten take roughly 0.29%. The sample taken for sequencing was naive CD8+ T cells sorted from blood. The receptors derive from a man aged 25 to 45 in good health.

This sequence joins TRBV11-2 and TRBJ2-3; TRBD1 matches 8 bases. CDR3 size: 16 residues. The V segment lost 5 bases and the J segment 1 base; nucleotides outside the gene matches: 8. Germline V gene sequence: CDR1 SGHAT, CDR2 FQNNGV. The CDR3, as DNA: TGTGCCAGCAGCCGTTGGACGGGACAGGGCACAGATACGCAGTATTTT. Translating gives CASSRWTGQGTDTQYF.

The CDR3 is CASSQEAGLGNQPQHF. The CDR3 region has the DNA TGCGCCAGCAGCCAAGAGGCAGGCCTAGGGAATCAGCCCCAGCATTTT. This chain uses TRBV4-1 with TRBJ1-5, with D hard to call. V lost 0 bases to trimming and J lost 4 bases, with 13 bases between them. CDR3 length: 16 amino acids. Germline-derived CDR1 and CDR2 are MGHRA and YSYEKL.

The chain has TRBV10-2 and TRBJ2-7, with a tentative D call TRBD2 (5 bases). Germline V gene sequence: CDR1 WSHSY, CDR2 SAAADI. The V end was cut by 3 bases, the J end by 5 bases, with 14 bases between. The CDR3 spans 14 residues. CDR3: CASSEEWRQHEQYF. The CDR3 region has the DNA TGCGCCAGCAGTGAAGAGTGGAGGCAACACGAGCAGTACTTC.

This rearrangement joins TRBV29-1 to TRBJ2-3; D unresolved. Trimming left V 6 bases short and J 8 bases short, with 12 bases between. Germline V gene sequence: CDR1 SQVTM, CDR2 ANQGSEA. The CDR3 extends over 11 amino acids. The CDR3 bases are TGCAGCGTGGACCAACGCGGTACGCAGTATTTT. Translating gives CSVDQRGTQYF.

The J gene is TRBJ1-1, the V gene TRBV13; D might be TRBD1 (6 bases). Germline V lookup: CDR1 PRHDT, CDR2 FYEKMQ (reference sequence). The CDR3 consists of 14 residues. V lost 6 bases and J lost 0, with 11 bases in between. The CDR3 is CASSQTGMNTEAFF. Here the CDR3 DNA reads TGTGCCAGCAGTCAGACAGGAATGAACACTGAAGCTTTCTTT.

This sequence joins TRBV5-1 and TRBJ2-5, with D perhaps matching TRBD1 (5 bases). CDR3 length: 14 amino acids. Trimming removed 5 bases at V and 3 bases at J, with 14 bases between. Germline CDR1 and CDR2: SGHRS and YFSETQ. CDR3 loop: CASRGVDTEETQYF. CDR3 sequence (DNA): TGCGCCAGCAGAGGGGTGGACACCGAAGAGACCCAGTACTTC.